This TCR beta chain came from a study of T cells in localized non-small cell lung cancer. Study-wide points: A median of around 60 clones ranked among the top 100 in tumor appeared in adjacent lung. Elevated circulating T cell density in blood was associated with longer overall survival. Peak T cell clonality was found in uninvolved adjacent lung, exceeding tumor. Analysis by sequencing included only one tumor region, so heterogeneity remains possible.

As to this clone: Its cognate antigen is unknown.

Data came from immunoSEQ multiplex PCR; TCRdb stores just in-frame clones and leaves some out. The table includes 25,000 to 35,000 clones, approximately 90% detected once. Germline V CDR1 and CDR2: LNHDA, SQIVND (reference sequence). There are 15 residues in the CDR3. The V gene lost 4 bases and the J gene lost 5 bases, with 16 bases spanning the gap. The TCR comes from a male donor at least 60 years old with stage I lung adenocarcinoma. The chain has TRBV19 and TRBJ2-3; D possibly corresponds to TRBD1 (5 bases). The starting material was peripheral blood, obtained before any cancer treatment. CDR3 nucleotides: TGTGCCAGTAGTAGACTGTCAGGGCAGAGAGATACGCAGTATTTT. This codes for CASSRLSGQRDTQYF. Filled out from reference TRBV19 and TRBJ2-3, the complete variable domain reads DGGITQSPKYLFRKEGQNVTLSCEQNLNHDAMYWYRQDPGQGLRLIYYSQIVNDFQKGDIAEGYSVSREKKESFPLTVTSAQKNPTAFYLCASSRLSGQRDTQYFGPGTRLTVL.